A selection of T cell receptor beta chains follows, all from one sample in a study of T cell changes during pregnancy in multiple sclerosis. Generated by immunoSEQ multiplex PCR, the TCRdb table keeps only in-frame clones and is missing some. The sample consists of about 38,000 clones, around 90% of them appearing once. The sample consisted of CD8+ T cells from peripheral blood mononuclear cells, taken in the third trimester of pregnancy. The receptors shown here come from a female donor with multiple sclerosis, enrolled in a pregnancy study. CDR3s include the opening cysteine and the closing phenylalanine or tryptophan. Each record gives: V gene, D gene, J gene, clone size, CDR3 protein, CDR3 DNA. A D gene is named only where the DNA matches it firmly. Clone size is stated in some rows and not others, as once, few, many or a class when expanded.

V gene: TRBV7-8; D gene: NA; J gene: TRBJ2-7; clone size: NA; CDR3 protein: CASSLRGFEQYF; CDR3 DNA: TGTGCCAGCAGCCTAAGGGGGTTCGAGCAGTACTTC
V gene: TRBV21-1; D gene: NA; J gene: TRBJ2-3; clone size: NA; CDR3 protein: CANKGTSETDTQYF; CDR3 DNA: TGTGCCAATAAGGGGACTAGCGAAACAGATACGCAGTATTTT
V gene: TRBV27; D gene: TRBD2; J gene: TRBJ2-1; clone size: NA; CDR3 protein: CASSDSPSGPRSYNEQFF; CDR3 DNA: TGTGCCAGCAGTGACTCCCCTAGCGGGCCCCGCTCCTACAATGAGCAGTTCTTC
V gene: TRBV6-5; D gene: TRBD1; J gene: TRBJ1-1; clone size: few; CDR3 protein: CASSYSRGTEAFF; CDR3 DNA: TGTGCCAGCAGTTACTCCAGGGGGACTGAAGCTTTCTTT
V gene: TRBV5-4; D gene: TRBD1; J gene: TRBJ1-1; clone size: NA; CDR3 protein: CASSSGQDYTEAFF; CDR3 DNA: TGTGCCAGCAGCTCGGGACAGGACTACACTGAAGCTTTCTTT
V gene: TRBV6-5; D gene: NA; J gene: TRBJ2-7; clone size: NA; CDR3 protein: CASSTGYEQYF; CDR3 DNA: TGTGCCAGCAGCACGGGGTACGAGCAGTACTTC
V gene: TRBV10-3; D gene: NA; J gene: TRBJ1-1; clone size: once; CDR3 protein: CAISESQAGNTEAFF; CDR3 DNA: TGTGCCATCAGTGAGTCGCAGGCAGGTAACACTGAAGCTTTCTTT
V gene: TRBV7-3; D gene: TRBD1; J gene: TRBJ2-3; clone size: NA; CDR3 protein: CASTLQGGTDTQYF; CDR3 DNA: TGTGCCAGCACTTTACAGGGGGGCACAGATACGCAGTATTTT
V gene: TRBV7-9; D gene: NA; J gene: TRBJ2-7; clone size: NA; CDR3 protein: CASRSSTGGHEQYF; CDR3 DNA: TGTGCCAGCAGAAGCTCGACGGGGGGCCACGAGCAGTACTTC
V gene: TRBV6-5; D gene: TRBD2; J gene: TRBJ2-3; clone size: NA; CDR3 protein: CASSRLAGAPDTQYF; CDR3 DNA: TGTGCCAGCAGTCGACTAGCGGGAGCCCCAGATACGCAGTATTTT
V gene: TRBV19; D gene: TRBD2; J gene: TRBJ2-2; clone size: NA; CDR3 protein: CASSRTGLAGDTGELFF; CDR3 DNA: TGTGCCAGTAGCCGTACGGGACTAGCGGGAGACACCGGGGAGCTGTTTTTT
V gene: TRBV4-3; D gene: TRBD1; J gene: TRBJ2-4; clone size: NA; CDR3 protein: CASSQEYPTGGYKNIQYF; CDR3 DNA: TGCGCCAGCAGCCAAGAATATCCGACAGGGGGCTACAAAAACATTCAGTACTTC
V gene: TRBV13; D gene: NA; J gene: TRBJ2-5; clone size: NA; CDR3 protein: CASSFGTSAVQETQYF; CDR3 DNA: TGTGCCAGCAGCTTCGGGACATCCGCTGTTCAAGAGACCCAGTACTTC